This entry lists 10 T cell receptor beta chains sequenced from one sample in a study of T cells in localized non-small cell lung cancer. Profiling relied on immunoSEQ multiplex PCR, and the TCRdb table lists in-frame clones only, not all of them. The table has around 24,000 clones, around 81% seen once. Sample: PBMCs, taken before any cancer treatment. The source is a man between 40 and 70 years old with stage II lung adenocarcinoma.

This clone was picked up one time. The chain joins TRBV29-1 to TRBJ2-7; D is possibly TRBD2 (5 bases). From germline, CDR1 is SQVTM and CDR2 ANQGSEA. Between the trimmed V and J ends, which lost 4 bases and 0 bases, there was a span of 10 bases. This CDR3 has 13 amino acids. In DNA, the CDR3 is TGCAGCGTTGGCAAAGGGAGCTCCTACGAGCAGTACTTC. It is translated as CSVGKGSSYEQYF.

The rearrangement joins TRBV7-3 to TRBJ2-1; 9 bases fit TRBD2. Germline V gives CDR1 SGHTA, CDR2 FQGTGA. The CDR3 loop spans 15 amino acids. With V trimmed by 1 base and J by 8 bases, 6 bases remained unmatched. The CDR3 bases are TGTGCCAGCAGCTTAATAGCGGGAGAGGGAGATGAGCAGTTCTTC. It is translated as CASSLIAGEGDEQFF.

This clone was detected a few times. The chain carries TRBV4-1 and TRBJ2-5; tentatively, D is TRBD1 (7 bases). V lost 1 base, J lost 1 base, and 10 bases lay in between. The CDR3 is made up of 15 amino acids. The germline V gene encodes CDR1 MGHRA and CDR2 YSYEKL. The CDR3 sequence: CASSQGQGGQETQYF. CDR3 DNA: TGCGCCAGCAGCCAAGGCCAGGGGGGCCAAGAGACCCAGTACTTC.

J is TRBJ1-1 and V is TRBV19; D is undetermined. The CDR3 is 15 amino acids. V lost 5 bases, J lost 3 bases, and 16 bases lay in between. Germline V gene data show CDR1 as LNHDA and CDR2 as SQIVND (reference sequence). The CDR3 DNA follows: TGTGCCAGTAGTCTACTAAACATAAAGGACACTGAAGCTTTCTTT. The encoded protein is CASSLLNIKDTEAFF.

In this sample, this clone turned up a few times. The chain combines TRBV30 with TRBJ1-1; D is perhaps TRBD1 (6 bases). V was trimmed by 5 bases and J by 8 bases, leaving 21 bases between them. The CDR3 consists of 14 residues. Germline V lookup: CDR1 GTSNPN, CDR2 SVGIG (reference sequence). CDR3 in amino acids: CAWVTVWGAKEAFF. In DNA, the CDR3 is TGTGCCTGGGTAACTGTGTGGGGGGCGAAGGAAGCTTTCTTT.

The chain combines TRBV2 with TRBJ2-1; 10 bases are a match to TRBD2. Trimming at V came to 8 bases and at J to 5 bases, leaving 3 bases not matched to a gene. The CDR3 runs to 13 residues. Germline assignment: CDR1 SNHLY and CDR2 FYNNEI. Here the CDR3 DNA reads TGTGCCAGCCAACTAGCGGGGAACAATGAGCAGTTCTTC. Protein product: CASQLAGNNEQFF.

The V and J genes are TRBV6-1 and TRBJ2-7; 7 bases align to TRBD1. V shed 3 bases, J shed 1 base, and the junction held 6 bases outside the gene matches. The CDR3 totals 15 residues. Germline loops: CDR1 MNHNS, CDR2 SASEGT. CDR3 residues: CASSDVTGYSYEQYF. CDR3 sequence (DNA): TGTGCCAGCAGTGACGTGACAGGGTATTCCTACGAGCAGTACTTC.

This chain uses TRBV7-8 with TRBJ2-3; D is unclear. Germline V gene lookup returns CDR1 SGHVS and CDR2 FQNEAQ. This CDR3 is built from 12 residues. V lost 5 bases, J lost 3 bases, and 6 bases lay in between. The CDR3 protein is CASSPRTDTQYF. CDR3 nucleotide sequence: TGTGCCAGCAGCCCTAGGACAGATACGCAGTATTTT.

The sample holds one count of this clone. The chain couples TRBV15 to TRBJ2-3; no reliable D call. V was shortened by 0 bases and J by 1 base, with 11 bases between the two germline ends. Germline V CDR1 and CDR2: LNHNV, YYDKDF (reference sequence). The CDR3 totals 16 residues. The CDR3 DNA reads TGTGCCACCAGCAGAGATCCGGGTGGCCGCACAGATACGCAGTATTTT. Translating gives CATSRDPGGRTDTQYF. The full variable domain, in which reference TRBV15 and TRBJ2-3 provide the parts outside the CDR3, is DAMVIQNPRYQVTQFGKPVTLSCSQTLNHNVMYWYQQKSSQAPKLLFHYYDKDFNNEADTPDNFQSRRPNTSFCFLDIRSPGLGDTAMYLCATSRDPGGRTDTQYFGPGTRLTVL.

This rearrangement joins TRBV7-9 to TRBJ2-3; 9 nucleotides align to TRBD1. The CDR3 contains 14 residues. Trimming cost V 7 bases and J 6 bases; bases outside gene matches: 8. Germline lookup yields CDR1 SEHNR and CDR2 FQNEAQ (reference sequence). In DNA, the CDR3 is TGTGCCAGCATTGAGGGACAGGGCTTGGATACGCAGTATTTT. It yields the protein CASIEGQGLDTQYF.